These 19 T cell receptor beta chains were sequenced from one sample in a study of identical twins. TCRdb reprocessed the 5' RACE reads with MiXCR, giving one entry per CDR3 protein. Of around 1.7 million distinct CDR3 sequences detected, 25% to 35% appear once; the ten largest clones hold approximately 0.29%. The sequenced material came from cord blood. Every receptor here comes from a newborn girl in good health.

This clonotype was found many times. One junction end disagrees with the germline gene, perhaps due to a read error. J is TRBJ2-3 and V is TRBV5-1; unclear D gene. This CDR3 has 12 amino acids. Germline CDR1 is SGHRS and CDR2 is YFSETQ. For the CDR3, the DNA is TGTGCCAGCAGTTACAACACAGATACGCAGTATTTT. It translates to CASSYNTDTQYF. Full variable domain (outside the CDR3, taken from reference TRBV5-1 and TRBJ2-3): KAGVTQTPRYLIKTRGQQVTLSCSPISGHRSVSWYQQTPGQGLQFLFEYFSETQRNKGNFPGRFSGRQFSNSRSEMNVSTLELGDSALYLCASSYNTDTQYFGPGTRLTVL.

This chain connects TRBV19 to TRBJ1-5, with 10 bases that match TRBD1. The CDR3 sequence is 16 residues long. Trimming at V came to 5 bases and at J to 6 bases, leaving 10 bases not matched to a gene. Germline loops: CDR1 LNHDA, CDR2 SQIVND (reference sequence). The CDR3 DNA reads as TGTGCCAGTAGTCAGACCGGGACAGGGGCTATTCAGCCCCAGCATTTT. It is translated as CASSQTGTGAIQPQHF.

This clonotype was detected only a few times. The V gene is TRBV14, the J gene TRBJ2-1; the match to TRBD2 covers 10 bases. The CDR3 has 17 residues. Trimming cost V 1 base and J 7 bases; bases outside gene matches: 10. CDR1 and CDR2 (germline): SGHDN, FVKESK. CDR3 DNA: TGTGCCAGCAGCCAAGTATCTCGTCTAGCGGGAGTAAATGAGCAGTTCTTC. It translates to CASSQVSRLAGVNEQFF.

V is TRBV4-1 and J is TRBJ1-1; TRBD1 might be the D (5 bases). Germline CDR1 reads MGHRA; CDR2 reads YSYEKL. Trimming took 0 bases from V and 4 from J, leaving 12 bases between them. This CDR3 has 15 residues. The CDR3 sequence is CASSQDRRGATEAFF. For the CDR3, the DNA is TGCGCCAGCAGCCAAGATAGGAGGGGTGCCACTGAAGCTTTCTTT.

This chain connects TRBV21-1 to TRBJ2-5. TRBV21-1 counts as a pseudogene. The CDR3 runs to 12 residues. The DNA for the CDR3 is TGTGCCAGCAGAAACCCCCAAGAGACCCAGTACTTC. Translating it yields CASRNPQETQYF.

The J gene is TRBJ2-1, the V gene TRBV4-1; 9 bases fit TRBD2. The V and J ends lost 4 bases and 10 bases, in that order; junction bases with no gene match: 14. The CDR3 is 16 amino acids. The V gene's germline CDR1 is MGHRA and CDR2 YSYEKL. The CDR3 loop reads CASSRMSGTSTGEQFF. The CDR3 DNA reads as TGCGCCAGCAGCCGCATGTCCGGGACTAGCACCGGCGAGCAGTTCTTC.

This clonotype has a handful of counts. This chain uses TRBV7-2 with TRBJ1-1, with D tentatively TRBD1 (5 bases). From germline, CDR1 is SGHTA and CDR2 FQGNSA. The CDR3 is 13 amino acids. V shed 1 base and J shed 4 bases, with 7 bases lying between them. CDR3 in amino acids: CASSLGQLTEAFF. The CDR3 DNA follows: TGTGCCAGCAGCTTAGGACAGCTCACTGAAGCTTTCTTT.

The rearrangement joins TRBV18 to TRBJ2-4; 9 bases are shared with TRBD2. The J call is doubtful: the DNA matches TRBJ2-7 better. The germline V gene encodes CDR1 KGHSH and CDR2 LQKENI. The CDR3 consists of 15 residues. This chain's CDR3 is CASSPLGLATYEQYF. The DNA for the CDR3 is TGTGCCAGCTCACCACTGGGACTAGCCACTTACGAGCAGTACTTC.

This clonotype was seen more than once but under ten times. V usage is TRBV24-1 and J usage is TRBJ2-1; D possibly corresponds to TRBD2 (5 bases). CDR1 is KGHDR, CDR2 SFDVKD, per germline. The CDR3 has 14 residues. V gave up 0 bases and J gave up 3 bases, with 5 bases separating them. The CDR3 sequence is CATSDLSGYNEQFF. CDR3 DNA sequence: TGTGCCACCAGTGATTTGAGCGGCTACAATGAGCAGTTCTTC.

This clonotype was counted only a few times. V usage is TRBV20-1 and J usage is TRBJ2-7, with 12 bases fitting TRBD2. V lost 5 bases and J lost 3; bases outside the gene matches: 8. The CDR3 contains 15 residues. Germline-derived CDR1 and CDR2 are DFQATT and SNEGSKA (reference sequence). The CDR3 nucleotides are TGCAGTGCTTACACCGGGACTAGCGGGTACTACGAGCAGTACTTC. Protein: CSAYTGTSGYYEQYF.

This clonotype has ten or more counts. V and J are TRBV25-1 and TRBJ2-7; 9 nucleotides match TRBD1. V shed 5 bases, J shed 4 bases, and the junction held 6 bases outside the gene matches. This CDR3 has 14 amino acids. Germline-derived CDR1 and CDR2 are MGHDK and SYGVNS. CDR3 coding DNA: TGTGCCAGCAGTCCGGGACAGGGCCTGTACGAGCAGTACTTC. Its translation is CASSPGQGLYEQYF.

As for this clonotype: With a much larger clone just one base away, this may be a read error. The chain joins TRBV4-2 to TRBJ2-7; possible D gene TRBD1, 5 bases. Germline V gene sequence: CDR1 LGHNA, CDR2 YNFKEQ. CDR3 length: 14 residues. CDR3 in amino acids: CAGSQGRGTYEQYF. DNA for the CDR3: TGTGCCGGCAGCCAAGGTAGGGGAACCTACGAGCAGTACTTC.

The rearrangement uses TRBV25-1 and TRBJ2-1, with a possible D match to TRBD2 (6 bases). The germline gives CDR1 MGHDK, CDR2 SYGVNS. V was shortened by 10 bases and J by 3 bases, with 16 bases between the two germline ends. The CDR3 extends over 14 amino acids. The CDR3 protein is CATRAGSDYNEQFF. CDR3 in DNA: TGTGCCACCAGAGCCGGGAGCGACTACAATGAGCAGTTCTTC.

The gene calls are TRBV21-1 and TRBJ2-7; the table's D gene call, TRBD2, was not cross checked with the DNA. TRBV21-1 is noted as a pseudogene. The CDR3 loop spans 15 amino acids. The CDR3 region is CASSKRLAGPYEQYF. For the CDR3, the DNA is TGTGCCAGCAGCAAACGACTAGCGGGACCCTACGAGCAGTACTTC.

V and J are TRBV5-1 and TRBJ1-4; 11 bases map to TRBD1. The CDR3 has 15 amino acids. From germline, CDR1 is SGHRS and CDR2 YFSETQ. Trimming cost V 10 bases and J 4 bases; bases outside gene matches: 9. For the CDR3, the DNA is TGCGCCGGCCTGGGACAGGGGGATAATAATGAAAAACTGTTTTTT. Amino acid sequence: CAGLGQGDNNEKLFF.

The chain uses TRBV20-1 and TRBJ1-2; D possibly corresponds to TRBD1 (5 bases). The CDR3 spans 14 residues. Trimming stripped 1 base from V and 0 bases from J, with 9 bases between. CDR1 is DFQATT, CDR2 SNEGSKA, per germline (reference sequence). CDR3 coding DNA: TGCAGTGCTAGAGTCGACAGACCTAACTATGGCTACACCTTC. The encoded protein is CSARVDRPNYGYTF.

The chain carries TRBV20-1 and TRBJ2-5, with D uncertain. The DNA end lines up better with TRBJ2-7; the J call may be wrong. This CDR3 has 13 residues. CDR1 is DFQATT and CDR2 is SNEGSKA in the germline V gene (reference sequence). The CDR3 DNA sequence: TGCAGTGCTAGTAAGCGTCGGACCTACGAGCAGTACTTC. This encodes CSASKRRTYEQYF.

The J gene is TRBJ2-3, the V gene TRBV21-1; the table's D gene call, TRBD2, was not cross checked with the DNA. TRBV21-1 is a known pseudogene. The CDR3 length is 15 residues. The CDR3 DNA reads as TGTGCCAGCATTGGACTAGCGGGAGGGGCAGATACGCAGTATTTT. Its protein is CASIGLAGGADTQYF.

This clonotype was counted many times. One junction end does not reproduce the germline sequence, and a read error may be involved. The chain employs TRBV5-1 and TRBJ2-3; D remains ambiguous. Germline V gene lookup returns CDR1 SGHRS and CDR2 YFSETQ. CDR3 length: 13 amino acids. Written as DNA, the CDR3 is TGTGCCAGCAGCCTAGAGTCCCCAGATACGCAGTATTTT. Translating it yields CASSLESPDTQYF.